This T cell receptor beta chain was observed in a study of blood T cell repertoires in COVID-19. The CDR3 sequence is 15 residues long. Germline V gene sequence: CDR1 SEHNR, CDR2 FQNEAQ (reference sequence). V lost 1 base and J lost 1, with 7 bases in between. Produced via immunoSEQ multiplex PCR; TCRdb's table is partial and in-frame only. The repertoire consists of about 140,000 clones, with around 84% occurring once and the leading ten covering under 7%. This TCR derives from a human donor in a cohort sampled during active COVID-19. The sequencing sample was made of peripheral blood. This chain joins TRBV7-9 and TRBJ2-2, with D perhaps TRBD1 (5 bases). The CDR3 protein is CASSLVQVNTGELFF. The CDR3 nucleotides are TGTGCCAGCAGCTTAGTACAGGTGAACACCGGGGAGCTGTTTTTT.